Shown below are 28 T cell receptor beta chains from a single sample sequenced in a study of T-cell reconstitution after alpha-beta-depleted transplantation in children. Using unique molecular identifiers, the investigators prepared the TCRbeta library. TCRdb analysed the PCR reads with MiXCR anew, one entry per CDR3 protein. The table records about 830,000 distinct CDR3 sequences, approximately 15% of them present only once. The specimen was PBMCs, mostly from graft donor cells, collected 360 days after TCRalphabeta/CD19-depleted stem cell transplant. Source of these receptors: a male patient under 18 who had a stem cell transplant for acute lymphoblastic leukemia, so the T cells may come from the graft donor.

The V call is TRBV5-1, the J call TRBJ2-1; D ambiguous. V was cut by 6 bases and J by 5 bases, with 6 bases left in between. This CDR3 has 11 amino acids. Germline V gene data show CDR1 as SGHRS and CDR2 as YFSETQ. The CDR3 loop reads CASKVHNEQFF. DNA of the CDR3: TGCGCCAGCAAGGTCCACAATGAGCAGTTCTTC.

This clonotype showed up many times. This sequence joins TRBV6-1 and TRBJ2-1; 9 bases fit TRBD1. Germline V gene sequence: CDR1 MNHNS, CDR2 SASEGT. Unmatched junction bases numbered 10, after V lost 9 bases and J lost 4 bases. This CDR3 is built from 15 residues. The CDR3: CASGTGGSGYNEQFF. In nucleotides, the CDR3 is TGTGCCAGTGGAACAGGGGGCTCCGGTTACAATGAGCAGTTCTTC.

This clonotype has only a few counts. The gene calls are TRBV7-9 and TRBJ2-5, with 7 bases lining up with TRBD2. Germline-derived CDR1 and CDR2 are SEHNR and FQNEAQ (reference sequence). The CDR3 has 16 amino acids. V dropped 5 bases and J dropped 4; count of bases not matched to a gene: 13. This chain's CDR3 is CASSSYSRENRETQYF. The DNA for the CDR3 is TGTGCCAGCAGCAGTTACTCGCGGGAGAATAGAGAGACCCAGTACTTC.

The sample holds many counts of this clonotype. The chain combines TRBV27 with TRBJ2-5; D gene ambiguous. Germline V gives CDR1 MNHEY, CDR2 SMNVEV (reference sequence). Trimming removed 2 bases at V and 2 bases at J, with 9 bases between. The CDR3 extends over 14 amino acids. The CDR3 nucleotides are TGTGCCAGCAGTTTAACGGCAGCTCAAGAGACCCAGTACTTC. It yields the protein CASSLTAAQETQYF.

The chain carries TRBV14 and TRBJ2-3, with TRBD2 matching over 9 bases. This CDR3 has 14 amino acids. V lost 1 base, J lost 14 bases, and 10 bases stayed unmatched. Germline V CDR1 and CDR2: SGHDN, FVKESK. The CDR3 region is CASSQGGTSLSLYF. For the CDR3, the DNA is TGTGCCAGCAGCCAAGGAGGGACTAGCCTATCTCTGTATTTT.

This clonotype was recorded a few times. The chain uses TRBV5-1 and TRBJ2-1, with D tentatively TRBD1 (6 bases). Germline CDR1 SGHRS, CDR2 YFSETQ. The V gene lost 2 bases and the J gene lost 5 bases, with 11 bases spanning the gap. The CDR3 has 14 residues. The CDR3 sequence: CASSLQGWHNEQFF. DNA of the CDR3: TGCGCCAGCAGCTTACAGGGATGGCACAATGAGCAGTTCTTC.

CDR3 DNA: TGCAGCGTCGTTAGCCGGAATGAGCAGTTCTTC. This codes for CSVVSRNEQFF. This chain joins TRBV29-1 and TRBJ2-1; D uncertain. Germline CDR1 and CDR2: SQVTM and ANQGSEA. Trimming cost V 6 bases and J 7 bases, with 10 bases left between them. The CDR3 consists of 11 residues.

This clonotype turned up a few times. The rearrangement uses TRBV29-1 and TRBJ2-7, with 9 positions matching TRBD2. This CDR3 is 15 amino acids long. Trimming cost V 7 bases and J 1 base; bases outside gene matches: 11. In germline, CDR1 is SQVTM, CDR2 ANQGSEA. The CDR3 nucleotides are TGCAGCGCCAGGGTACTAGCGGGTCCTTCCTACGAGCAGTACTTC. It codes for CSARVLAGPSYEQYF.

The chain links TRBV20-1 to TRBJ1-2; D is unresolved. Germline V CDR1 and CDR2: DFQATT, SNEGSKA (reference sequence). V lost 3 bases and J 7 bases, leaving 21 bases between the germline ends. This CDR3 is 15 amino acids long. The CDR3 loop is CSARMGSGSPLGYTF. In DNA form, the CDR3 reads TGCAGTGCTAGGATGGGGTCGGGCAGTCCCCTTGGCTACACCTTC.

This chain joins TRBV29-1 and TRBJ2-7, with 7 bases fitting TRBD1. V trimming: 4 bases; J trimming: 0 bases; junction bases outside the gene matches: 6. The CDR3 is made up of 14 amino acids. Germline-derived CDR1 and CDR2 are SQVTM and ANQGSEA. This chain's CDR3 is CSVGPWTGSYEQYF. The CDR3 DNA reads TGCAGCGTTGGACCCTGGACAGGCTCCTACGAGCAGTACTTC.

The table lists this clonotype with a few counts. The CDR3 DNA reads as TGCAGTGCTAGAGGATACAGGGATGCGACTAATGAAAAACTGTTTTTT. Translated: CSARGYRDATNEKLFF. V gene TRBV20-1 combines with J gene TRBJ1-4; a weak D match, TRBD1 (6 bases). The CDR3 totals 16 residues. V dropped 1 base and J dropped 2 bases, with 14 bases sitting between them. Looked up from germline, CDR1 is DFQATT and CDR2 is SNEGSKA (reference sequence).

This chain joins TRBV5-4 and TRBJ2-3, with 8 positions matching TRBD2. Trimming took 1 base from V and 9 from J; bases not matched to a gene: 10. Germline assignment: CDR1 SGHNT and CDR2 YYREEE (reference sequence). The CDR3 is made up of 15 amino acids. DNA for the CDR3: TGTGCCAGCAGCTTGTTCTTAGCGGGACTGGAAACGCAGTATTTT. As protein: CASSLFLAGLETQYF.

The V call is TRBV7-2, the J call TRBJ2-7; 10 bases fit TRBD2. Trimming took 0 bases from V and 6 from J; bases not matched to a gene: 8. CDR1 and CDR2 from the germline V gene are SGHTA and FQGNSA. CDR3 size: 16 residues. The CDR3 protein is CASSLAGIAGGLEQYF. The CDR3 region has the DNA TGTGCCAGCAGCTTAGCTGGGATAGCGGGAGGACTCGAGCAGTACTTC. Filled out from reference TRBV7-2 and TRBJ2-7, the complete variable domain reads GAGVSQSPSNKVTEKGKDVELRCDPISGHTALYWYRQSLGQGLEFLIYFQGNSAPDKSGLPSDRFSAERTGGSVSTLTIQRTQQEDSAVYLCASSLAGIAGGLEQYFGPGTRLTVT.

J is TRBJ2-3 and V is TRBV5-1, with TRBD2 as a possible D gene (8 bases). CDR1 is SGHRS and CDR2 is YFSETQ in the germline V gene. This CDR3 has 17 amino acids. The V gene lost 0 bases and the J gene lost 0 bases, with 14 bases spanning the gap. CDR3 sequence (DNA): TGCGCCAGCAGCTTGGACAGGGGCGGGAGGAGCACAGATACGCAGTATTTT. Translating it yields CASSLDRGGRSTDTQYF.

This chain connects TRBV4-2 to TRBJ2-7; D unresolved. Germline CDR1 and CDR2: LGHNA and YNFKEQ. This CDR3 is 12 amino acids long. CDR3 coding DNA: TGTCTCAGCAGCCAATGGGGCTACGAGCAGTACTTC. Protein product: CLSSQWGYEQYF.

The V call is TRBV29-1, the J call TRBJ2-7, with 7 bases lining up with TRBD2. Germline V gene sequence: CDR1 SQVTM, CDR2 ANQGSEA. The ends lost 4 bases at V and 7 bases at J; junction bases unmatched: 13. This CDR3 comprises 14 residues. The CDR3, as DNA: TGCAGCGTTGCACCCGGGACTACTTATGGGGAGCAGTACTTC. It translates to CSVAPGTTYGEQYF.

In its sample, this clonotype was seen a few times. This chain links TRBV14 with TRBJ2-7; 8 nucleotides agree with TRBD2. This CDR3 region has 18 residues. Unmatched junction bases numbered 16, after V lost 4 bases and J lost 2 bases. Germline CDR1 is SGHDN and CDR2 is FVKESK. CDR3 sequence: CASSLRRTSLITTYEQYF. The CDR3 DNA reads TGTGCCAGCAGCCTAAGGCGGACTAGCTTAATAACGACCTACGAGCAGTACTTC.

This rearrangement joins TRBV24-1 to TRBJ2-4; D may be TRBD2 (6 bases). With 5 bases removed from V and 0 bases from J, the gap between germline ends came to 13 bases. The CDR3 contains 16 residues. The germline CDR1 and CDR2 sequences are KGHDR and SFDVKD. The CDR3 DNA sequence: TGTGCCACCAGTGTCCCGGGGGACCTAGCCAAAAACATTCAGTACTTC. It specifies CATSVPGDLAKNIQYF.

The rearrangement uses TRBV20-1 and TRBJ2-7; D remains unclear. Per the germline V gene, CDR1 is DFQATT and CDR2 is SNEGSKA (reference sequence). Trimming took 1 base from V and 2 from J, leaving 27 bases between them. The CDR3 contains 19 residues. This chain's CDR3 is CSARVHRLAAGALTYEQYF. CDR3 in DNA: TGCAGTGCTAGAGTGCATCGTTTGGCGGCAGGTGCCCTCACCTACGAGCAGTACTTC.

The chain employs TRBV12-3 or TRBV12-4 and TRBJ2-7; TRBD2 matches at 14 bases. The CDR3 consists of 18 residues. After removal of 3 bases from V and 2 bases from J, the junction contained 9 bases not matched to a gene. The CDR3 loop is CASSFGLAGGLIPYEQYF. CDR3 bases: TGTGCCAGCAGTTTCGGACTAGCGGGAGGCCTGATACCCTACGAGCAGTACTTC.

The chain employs TRBV5-1 and TRBJ1-1; D might be TRBD1 (5 bases). The CDR3 is made up of 14 amino acids. Trimming removed 4 bases at V and 6 bases at J, with 16 bases between. Germline CDR1 is SGHRS and CDR2 is YFSETQ. CDR3 in DNA: TGCGCCAGCAGCGGAACCGGGACCCGCCCTGAAGCTTTCTTT. This gives the protein CASSGTGTRPEAFF.

The count of this clonotype is one. This sequence joins TRBV4-1 and TRBJ2-1, with 8 bases identical to TRBD2. V shed 2 bases, J shed 3 bases, and the junction held 6 bases outside the gene matches. The germline V gene has CDR1 MGHRA and CDR2 YSYEKL. This CDR3 spans 16 amino acids. Written as DNA, the CDR3 is TGCGCCAGCAGCCAAAAAGCGGGAGAGCTCTACAATGAGCAGTTCTTC. This gives the protein CASSQKAGELYNEQFF.

This sequence joins TRBV9 and TRBJ2-2, with D tentatively TRBD1 (6 bases). V lost 3 bases and J lost 7, with 10 bases in between. Germline V gene data show CDR1 as SGDLS and CDR2 as YYNGEE. There are 13 residues in the CDR3. The CDR3 protein is CASSAQGIGELFF. The CDR3 bases are TGTGCCAGCAGCGCCCAGGGGATCGGGGAGCTGTTTTTT.

This clonotype was found a few times. The CDR3 DNA reads as TGTGCCAGCAGACCGGGACTAGCGGGACTAAACATTCAGTACTTC. It is translated as CASRPGLAGLNIQYF. The chain joins TRBV5-6 to TRBJ2-4, with 13 bases that match TRBD2. The V gene end was trimmed by 5 bases and the J gene end by 6 bases; junction bases not matched to a gene: 5. Per germline, CDR1 SGHDT and CDR2 YYEEEE. The CDR3 extends over 15 amino acids.

This clonotype was observed a handful of times. The J gene is TRBJ1-1, the V gene TRBV6-1, with no clear D. CDR3 length: 11 residues. CDR1 is MNHNS and CDR2 is SASEGT in the germline V gene. The V gene lost 6 bases and the J gene lost 11 bases, with 13 bases spanning the gap. CDR3 loop: CASREKVAAFF. CDR3 DNA sequence: TGTGCCAGCAGAGAGAAGGTTGCGGCTTTCTTT.

The table lists this clonotype with a few counts. The rearrangement uses TRBV27 and TRBJ2-7, with 13 bases fitting TRBD2. With 1 base clipped from V and 0 bases from J, the junction kept 0 bases outside the gene matches. Germline loops: CDR1 MNHEY, CDR2 SMNVEV (reference sequence). The CDR3 is 16 amino acids. DNA of the CDR3: TGTGCCAGCAGTTTATGGACTAGCGGGGGCTCCTACGAGCAGTACTTC. Protein: CASSLWTSGGSYEQYF.

CDR3 sequence (DNA): TGCAGTGCTAGACCCAGTTACGCCGGGGAGCTGTTTTTT. This codes for CSARPSYAGELFF. The rearrangement links TRBV20-1 to TRBJ2-2; D ambiguous. The CDR3 spans 13 residues. From germline, CDR1 is DFQATT and CDR2 SNEGSKA (reference sequence). V was pared by 2 bases and J by 6 bases, with 10 bases between.

The chain joins TRBV20-1 to TRBJ2-1, with 8 nucleotides matching TRBD2. The V and J ends lost 6 bases and 7 bases, in that order; junction bases with no gene match: 11. Per germline, CDR1 DFQATT and CDR2 SNEGSKA (reference sequence). The CDR3 extends over 14 amino acids. The CDR3 DNA reads as TGCAGTGCCCCCGGGACTAGGGTGACGAATGAGCAGTTCTTC. Translating it yields CSAPGTRVTNEQFF.